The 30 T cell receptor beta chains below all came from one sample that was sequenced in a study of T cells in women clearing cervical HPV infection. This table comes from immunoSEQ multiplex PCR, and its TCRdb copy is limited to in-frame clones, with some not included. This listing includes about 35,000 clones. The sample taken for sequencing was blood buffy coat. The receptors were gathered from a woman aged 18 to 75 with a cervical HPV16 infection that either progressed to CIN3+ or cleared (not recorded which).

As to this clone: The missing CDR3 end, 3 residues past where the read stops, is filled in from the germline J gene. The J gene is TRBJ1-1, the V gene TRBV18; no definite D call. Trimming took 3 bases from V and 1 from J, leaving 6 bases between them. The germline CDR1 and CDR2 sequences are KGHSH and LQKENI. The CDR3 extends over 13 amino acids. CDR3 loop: CASSPNRNTEAFF. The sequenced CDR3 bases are TGTGCCAGCTCACCCAACAGGAACACTGAA.

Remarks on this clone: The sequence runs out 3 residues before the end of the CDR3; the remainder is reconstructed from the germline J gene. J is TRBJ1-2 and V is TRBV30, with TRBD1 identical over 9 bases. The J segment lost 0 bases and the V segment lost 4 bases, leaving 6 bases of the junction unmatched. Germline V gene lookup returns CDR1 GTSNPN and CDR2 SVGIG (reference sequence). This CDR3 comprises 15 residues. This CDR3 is CAWTRDRASNYGYTF. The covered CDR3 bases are TGTGCCTGGACCAGGGACAGGGCGTCTAACTATGGC.

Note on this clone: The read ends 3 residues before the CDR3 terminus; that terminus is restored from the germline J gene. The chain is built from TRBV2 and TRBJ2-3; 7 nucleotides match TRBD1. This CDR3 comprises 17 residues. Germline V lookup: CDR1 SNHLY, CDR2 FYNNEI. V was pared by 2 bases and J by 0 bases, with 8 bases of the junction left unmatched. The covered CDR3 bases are TGTGCCAGCAGTGAAAACCAACAGGGGACAAGCACAGATACG. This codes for CASSENQQGTSTDT. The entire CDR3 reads CASSENQQGTSTDTQYF.

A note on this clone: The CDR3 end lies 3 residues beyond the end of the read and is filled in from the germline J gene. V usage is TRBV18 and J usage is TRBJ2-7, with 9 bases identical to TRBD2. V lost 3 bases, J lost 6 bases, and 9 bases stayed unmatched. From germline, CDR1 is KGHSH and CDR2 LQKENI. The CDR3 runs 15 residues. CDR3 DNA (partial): TGTGCCAGCTCACCGGGCGGGGGGGCAGGCATCGAG. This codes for CASSPGGGAGIE. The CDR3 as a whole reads CASSPGGGAGIEQYF. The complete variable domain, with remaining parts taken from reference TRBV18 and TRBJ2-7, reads NAGVMQNPRHLVRRRGQEARLRCSPMKGHSHVYWYRQLPEEGLKFMVYLQKENIIDESGMPKERFSAEFPKEGPSILRIQQVVRGDSAAYFCASSPGGGAGIEQYFGPGTRLTVT.

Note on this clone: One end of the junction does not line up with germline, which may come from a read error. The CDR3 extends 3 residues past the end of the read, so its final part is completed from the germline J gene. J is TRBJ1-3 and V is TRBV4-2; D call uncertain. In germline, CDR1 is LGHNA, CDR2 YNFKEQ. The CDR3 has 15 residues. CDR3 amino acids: CASSQDTQTGNTIYF. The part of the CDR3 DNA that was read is TGCGCCAGCAGCCAAGATACCCAGACTGGAAACACC.

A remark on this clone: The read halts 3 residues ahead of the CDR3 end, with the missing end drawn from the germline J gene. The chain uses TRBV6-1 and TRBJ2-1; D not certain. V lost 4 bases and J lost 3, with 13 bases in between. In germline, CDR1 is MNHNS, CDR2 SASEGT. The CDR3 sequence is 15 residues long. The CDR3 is CASSGAGEYYNEQFF. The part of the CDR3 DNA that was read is TGTGCCAGCAGTGGGGCCGGAGAGTACTACAATGAG.

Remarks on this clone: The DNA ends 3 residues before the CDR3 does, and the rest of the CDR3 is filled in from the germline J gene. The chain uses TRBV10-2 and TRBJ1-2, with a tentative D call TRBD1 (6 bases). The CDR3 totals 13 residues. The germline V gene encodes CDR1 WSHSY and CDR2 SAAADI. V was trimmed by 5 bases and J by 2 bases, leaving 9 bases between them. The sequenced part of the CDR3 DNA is TGCGCCAGCAGTCCTCAGGGGAACTATGGC. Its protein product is CASSPQGNYG. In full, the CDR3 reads CASSPQGNYGYTF.

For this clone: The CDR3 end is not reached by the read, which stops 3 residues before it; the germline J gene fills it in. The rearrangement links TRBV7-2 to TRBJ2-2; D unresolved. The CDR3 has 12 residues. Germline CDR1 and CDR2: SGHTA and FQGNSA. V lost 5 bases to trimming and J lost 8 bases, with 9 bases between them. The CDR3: CASSPFLGELFF. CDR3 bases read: TGTGCCAGCAGCCCCTTTTTGGGGGAG.

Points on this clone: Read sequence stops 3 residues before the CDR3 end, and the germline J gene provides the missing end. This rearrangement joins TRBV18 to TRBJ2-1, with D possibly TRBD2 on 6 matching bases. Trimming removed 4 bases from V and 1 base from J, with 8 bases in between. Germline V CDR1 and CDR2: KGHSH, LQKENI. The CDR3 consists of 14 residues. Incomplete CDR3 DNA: TGTGCCAGCTCACTAGCGGTGTCCTACAATGAG. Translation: CASSLAVSYNE. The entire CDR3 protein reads CASSLAVSYNEQFF.

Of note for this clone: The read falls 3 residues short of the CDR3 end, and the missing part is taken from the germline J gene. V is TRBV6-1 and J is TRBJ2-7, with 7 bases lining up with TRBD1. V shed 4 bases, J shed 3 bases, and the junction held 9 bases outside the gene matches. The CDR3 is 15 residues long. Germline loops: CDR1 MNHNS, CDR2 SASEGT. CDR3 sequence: CASSVTGDALYEQYF. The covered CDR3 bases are TGTGCCAGCAGTGTCACAGGGGACGCCCTCTACGAG.

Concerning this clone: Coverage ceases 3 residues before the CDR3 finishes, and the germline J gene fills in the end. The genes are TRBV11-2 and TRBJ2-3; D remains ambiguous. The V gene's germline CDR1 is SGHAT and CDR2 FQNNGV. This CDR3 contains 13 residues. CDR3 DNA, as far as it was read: TGTGCCAGCAGCTTAGATCGACTTCAGCCG. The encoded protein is CASSLDRLQP. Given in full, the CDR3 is CASSLDRLQPQYF. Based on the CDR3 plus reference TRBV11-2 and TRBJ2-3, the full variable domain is EAGVAQSPRYKIIEKRQSVAFWCNPISGHATLYWYQQILGQGPKLLIQFQNNGVVDDSQLPKDRFSAERLKGVDSTLKIQPAKLEDSAVYLCASSLDRLQPQYFGPGTRLTVL.

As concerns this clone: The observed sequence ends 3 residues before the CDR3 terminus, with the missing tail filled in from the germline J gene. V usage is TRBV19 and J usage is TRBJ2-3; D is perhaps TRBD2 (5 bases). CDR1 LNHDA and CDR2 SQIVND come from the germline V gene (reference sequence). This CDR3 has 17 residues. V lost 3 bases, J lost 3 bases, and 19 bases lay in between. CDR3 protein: CASSIGLLRTGTDTQYF. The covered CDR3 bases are TGTGCCAGTAGTATCGGGCTACTGAGGACGGGGACAGATACG.

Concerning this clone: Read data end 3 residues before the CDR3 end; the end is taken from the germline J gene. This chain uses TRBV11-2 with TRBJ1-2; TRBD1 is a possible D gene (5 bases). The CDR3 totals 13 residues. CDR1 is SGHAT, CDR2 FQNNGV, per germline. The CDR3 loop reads CASSRQYGRGYTF. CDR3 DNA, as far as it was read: TGTGCCAGCAGTAGACAGTACGGGCGGGGC.

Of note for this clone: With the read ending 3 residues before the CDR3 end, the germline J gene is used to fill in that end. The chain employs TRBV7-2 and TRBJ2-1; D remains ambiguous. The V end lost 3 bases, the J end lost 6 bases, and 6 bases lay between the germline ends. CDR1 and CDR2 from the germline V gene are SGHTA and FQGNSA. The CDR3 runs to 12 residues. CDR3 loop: CASSLSGNEQFF. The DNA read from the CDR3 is TGTGCCAGCAGCTTGTCCGGCAATGAG.

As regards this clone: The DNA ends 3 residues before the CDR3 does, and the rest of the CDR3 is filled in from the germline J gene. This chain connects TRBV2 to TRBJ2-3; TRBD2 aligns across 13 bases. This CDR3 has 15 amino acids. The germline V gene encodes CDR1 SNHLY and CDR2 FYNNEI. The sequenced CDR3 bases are TGTGCCAGCAGTGAAGCACTAGCGGGAGGGGAGACG. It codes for CASSEALAGGET. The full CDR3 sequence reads CASSEALAGGETQYF.

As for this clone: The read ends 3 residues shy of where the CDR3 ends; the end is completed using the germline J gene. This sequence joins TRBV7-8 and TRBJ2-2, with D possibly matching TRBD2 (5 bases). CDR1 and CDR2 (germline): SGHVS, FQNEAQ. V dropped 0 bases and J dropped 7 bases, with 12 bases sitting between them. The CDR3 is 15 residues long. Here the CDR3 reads CASSLASGMDGELFF. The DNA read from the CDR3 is TGTGCCAGCAGCTTAGCCTCGGGGATGGACGGGGAG. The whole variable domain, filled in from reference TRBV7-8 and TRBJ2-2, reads GAGVSQSPRYKVAKRGQDVALRCDPISGHVSLFWYQQALGQGPEFLTYFQNEAQLDKSGLPSDRFFAERPEGSVSTLKIQRTQQEDSAVYLCASSLASGMDGELFFGEGSRLTVL.

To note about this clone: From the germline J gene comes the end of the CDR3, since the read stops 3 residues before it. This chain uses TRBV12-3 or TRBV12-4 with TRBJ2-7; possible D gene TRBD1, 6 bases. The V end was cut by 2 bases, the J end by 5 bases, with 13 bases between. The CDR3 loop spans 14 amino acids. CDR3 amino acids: CASSLNSGVDEQYF. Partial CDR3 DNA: TGTGCCAGCAGTTTAAATTCAGGGGTGGACGAG.

The sequenced part of the CDR3 DNA is TGCGCCAGCAGACCGACAGGGGGCACAGATACG. The encoded protein is CASRPTGGTDT. The full CDR3 protein is CASRPTGGTDTQYF. This sequence joins TRBV5-1 and TRBJ2-3; TRBD1 matches 8 bases. Coverage ceases 3 residues before the CDR3 finishes, and the germline J gene fills in the end. Germline-derived CDR1 and CDR2 are SGHRS and YFSETQ. This CDR3 spans 14 amino acids. V shed 5 bases and J 1 base; nucleotides not matched to a gene: 3.

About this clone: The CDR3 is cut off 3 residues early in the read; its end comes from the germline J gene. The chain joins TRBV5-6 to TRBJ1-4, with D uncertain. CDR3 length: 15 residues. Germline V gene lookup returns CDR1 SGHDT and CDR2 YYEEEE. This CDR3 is CASRHITHGDSPLFF. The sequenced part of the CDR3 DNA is TGTGCCAGCAGACACATTACCCACGGGGATTCACCA. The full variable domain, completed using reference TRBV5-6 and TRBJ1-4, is DAGVTQSPTHLIKTRGQQVTLRCSPKSGHDTVSWYQQALGQGPQFIFQYYEEEERQRGNFPDRFSGHQFPNYSSELNVNALLLGDSALYLCASRHITHGDSPLFFGSGTQLSVL.

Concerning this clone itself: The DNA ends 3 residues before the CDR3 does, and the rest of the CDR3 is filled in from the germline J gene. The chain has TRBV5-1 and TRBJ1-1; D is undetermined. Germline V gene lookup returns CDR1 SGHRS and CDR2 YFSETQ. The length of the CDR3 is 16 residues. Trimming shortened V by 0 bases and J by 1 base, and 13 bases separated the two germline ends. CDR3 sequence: CASSLGQRPGNTEAFF. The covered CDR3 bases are TGCGCCAGCAGCTTGGGGCAGCGGCCGGGGAACACTGAA.

The CDR3 is CASSIKTGTNQPQYF. Partial CDR3 DNA: TGTGCCAGTAGTATCAAGACAGGGACCAATCAGCCG. The chain joins TRBV19 to TRBJ2-3, with 7 bases that match TRBD1. The read is 3 residues too short to cover the CDR3 end, so that end is filled in from the germline J gene. Germline CDR1 and CDR2: LNHDA and SQIVND (reference sequence). The CDR3 extends over 15 amino acids.

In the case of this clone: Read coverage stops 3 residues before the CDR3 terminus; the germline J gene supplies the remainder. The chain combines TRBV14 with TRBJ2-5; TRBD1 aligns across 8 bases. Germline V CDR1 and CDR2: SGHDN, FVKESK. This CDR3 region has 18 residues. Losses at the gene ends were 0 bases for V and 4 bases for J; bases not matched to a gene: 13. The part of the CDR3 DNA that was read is TGTGCCAGCAGCCAAGATCGGGCTAGACAGGGGCGGGGAGAGACC. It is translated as CASSQDRARQGRGET. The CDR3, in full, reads CASSQDRARQGRGETQYF.

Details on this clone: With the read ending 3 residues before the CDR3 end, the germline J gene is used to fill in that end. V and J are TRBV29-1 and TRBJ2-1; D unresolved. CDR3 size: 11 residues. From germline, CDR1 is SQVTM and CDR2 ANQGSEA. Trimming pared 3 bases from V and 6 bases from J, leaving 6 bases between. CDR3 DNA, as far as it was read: TGCAGCGTTGACAATGTCAATGAG. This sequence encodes CSVDNVNE. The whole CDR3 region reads CSVDNVNEQFF.

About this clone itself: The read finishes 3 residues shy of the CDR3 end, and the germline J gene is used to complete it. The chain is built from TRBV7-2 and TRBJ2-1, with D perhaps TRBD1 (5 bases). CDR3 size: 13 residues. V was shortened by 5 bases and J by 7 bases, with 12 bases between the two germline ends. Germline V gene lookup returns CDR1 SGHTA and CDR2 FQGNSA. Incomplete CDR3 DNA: TGTGCCAGCAGCCCCGTAAGGGGAAATGAG. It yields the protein CASSPVRGNE. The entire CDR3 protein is CASSPVRGNEQFF.

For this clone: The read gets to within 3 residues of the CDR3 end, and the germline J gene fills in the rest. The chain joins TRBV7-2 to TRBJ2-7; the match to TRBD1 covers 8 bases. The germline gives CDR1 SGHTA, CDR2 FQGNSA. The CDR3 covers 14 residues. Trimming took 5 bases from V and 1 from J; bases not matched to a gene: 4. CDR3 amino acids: CASSRRTGSYEQYF. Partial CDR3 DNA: TGTGCCAGCAGCCGGCGGACAGGGTCCTACGAG.

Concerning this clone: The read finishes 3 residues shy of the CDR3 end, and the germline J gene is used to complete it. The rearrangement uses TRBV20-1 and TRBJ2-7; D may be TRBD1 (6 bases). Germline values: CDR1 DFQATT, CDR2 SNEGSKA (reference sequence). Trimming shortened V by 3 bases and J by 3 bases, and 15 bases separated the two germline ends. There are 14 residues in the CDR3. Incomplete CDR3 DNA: TGCAGTGCTAGCGGGAAGGGGGATTACTACGAG. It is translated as CSASGKGDYYE. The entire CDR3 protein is CSASGKGDYYEQYF.

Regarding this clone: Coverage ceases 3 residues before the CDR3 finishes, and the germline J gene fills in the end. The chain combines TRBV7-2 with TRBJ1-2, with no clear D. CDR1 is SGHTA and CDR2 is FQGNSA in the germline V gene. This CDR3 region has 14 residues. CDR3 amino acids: CASSSVLAGGDYTF. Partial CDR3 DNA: TGTGCCAGCAGCTCGGTTCTAGCGGGAGGCGAC.

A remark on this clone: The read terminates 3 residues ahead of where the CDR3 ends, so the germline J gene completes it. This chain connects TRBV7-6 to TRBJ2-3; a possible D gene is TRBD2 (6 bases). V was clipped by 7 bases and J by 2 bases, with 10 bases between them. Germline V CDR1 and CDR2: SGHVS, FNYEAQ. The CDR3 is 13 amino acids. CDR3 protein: CASTPGLTDTQYF. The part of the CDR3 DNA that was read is TGTGCCAGCACCCCGGGACTCACAGATACG.

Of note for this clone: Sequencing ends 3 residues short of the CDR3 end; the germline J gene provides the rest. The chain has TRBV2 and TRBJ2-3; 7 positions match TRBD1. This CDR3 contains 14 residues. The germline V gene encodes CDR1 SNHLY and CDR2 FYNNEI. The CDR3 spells CATHSRGYRETQYF. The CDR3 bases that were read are TGTGCCACTCACTCCAGGGGGTACCGAGAGACG. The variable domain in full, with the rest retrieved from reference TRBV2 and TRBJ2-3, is EPEVTQTPSHQVTQMGQEVILRCVPISNHLYFYWYRQILGQKVEFLVSFYNNEISEKSEIFDDQFSVERPDGSNFTLKIRSTKLEDSAMYFCATHSRGYRETQYFGPGTRLTVL.

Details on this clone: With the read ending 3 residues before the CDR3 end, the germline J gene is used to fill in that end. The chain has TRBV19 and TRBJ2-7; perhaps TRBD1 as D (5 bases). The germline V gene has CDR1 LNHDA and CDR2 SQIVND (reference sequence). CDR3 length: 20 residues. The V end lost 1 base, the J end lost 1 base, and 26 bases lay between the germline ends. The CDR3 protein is CASSIARGGTGLTKSYEQYF. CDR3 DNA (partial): TGTGCCAGTAGTATAGCCCGCGGCGGAACAGGCTTAACGAAATCCTACGAG.